This TCR beta chain was identified in a study of identical twins. Whole-study findings and limits: With abundant cord blood beta clonotypes, insertions were fewer; memory repertoires showed no such pattern.

Template switching, a step in the protocol, added a universal primer site, and cDNA carried unique molecular identifiers. Via MiXCR, TCRdb re-called the 5' RACE reads, giving one row per CDR3 protein. The repertoire consists of under 900,000 distinct CDR3 sequences, with about 18% occurring once and the leading ten covering around 14%. Germline V lookup: CDR1 SSHAT, CDR2 FNYEAQ (reference sequence). This CDR3 region has 13 residues. The V end lost 5 bases, the J end lost 6 bases, and 13 bases lay between the germline ends. Concerning this clonotype itself: Its antigen is as yet unknown.

This sample was also put to use in a study of T cells expressing NK-cell markers.

The rearrangement links TRBV7-7 to TRBJ1-1, with a possible D match to TRBD1 (5 bases). The sample comprised PBMCs. This TCR was recovered from a woman between 18 and 30 years old in good health. The CDR3 bases are TGTGCCAGCAGCGGGGGGTCGTTCGCTGAAGCTTTCTTT. It is translated as CASSGGSFAEAFF.